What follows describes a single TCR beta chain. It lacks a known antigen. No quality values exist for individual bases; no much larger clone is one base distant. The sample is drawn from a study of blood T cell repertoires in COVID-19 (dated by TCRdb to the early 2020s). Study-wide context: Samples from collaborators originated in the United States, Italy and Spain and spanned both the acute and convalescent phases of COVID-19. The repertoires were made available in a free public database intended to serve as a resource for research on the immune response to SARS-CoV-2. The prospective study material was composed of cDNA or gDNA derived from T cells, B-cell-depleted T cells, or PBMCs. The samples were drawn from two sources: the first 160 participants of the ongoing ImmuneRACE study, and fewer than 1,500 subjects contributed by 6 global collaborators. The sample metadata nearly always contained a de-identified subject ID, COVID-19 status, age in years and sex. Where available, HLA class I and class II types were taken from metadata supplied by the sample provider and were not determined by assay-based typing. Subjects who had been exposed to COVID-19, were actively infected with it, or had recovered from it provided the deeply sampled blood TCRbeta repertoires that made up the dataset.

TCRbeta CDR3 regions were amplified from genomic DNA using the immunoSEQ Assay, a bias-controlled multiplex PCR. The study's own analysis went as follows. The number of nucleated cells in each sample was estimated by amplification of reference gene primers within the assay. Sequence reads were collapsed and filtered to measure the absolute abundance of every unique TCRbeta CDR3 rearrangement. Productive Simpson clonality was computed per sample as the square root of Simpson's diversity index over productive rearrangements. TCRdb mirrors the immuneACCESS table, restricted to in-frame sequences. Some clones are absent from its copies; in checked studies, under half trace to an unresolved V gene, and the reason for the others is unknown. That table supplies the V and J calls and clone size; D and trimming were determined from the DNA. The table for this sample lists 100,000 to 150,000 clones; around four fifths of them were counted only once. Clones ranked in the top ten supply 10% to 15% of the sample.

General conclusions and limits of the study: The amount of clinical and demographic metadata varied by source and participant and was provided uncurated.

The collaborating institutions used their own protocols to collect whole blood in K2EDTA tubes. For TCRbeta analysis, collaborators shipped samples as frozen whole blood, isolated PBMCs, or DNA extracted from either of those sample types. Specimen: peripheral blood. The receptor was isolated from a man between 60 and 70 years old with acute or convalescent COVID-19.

The DNA sequence reads TGTGCCAGCAGTGAAATTGGGCAGGGTTATGTGCCCCAGCATTTT. This translates into CASSEIGQGYVPQHF. The chain was built from TRBV6-1 and TRBJ1-5; possibly the D gene is TRBD1, per 5 matching bases. From the germline V gene, CDR1 is MNHNS and CDR2 is SASEGT. The CDR3 sequence holds 15 residues, the cysteine and phenylalanine included. The read is trimmed to its CDR3 DNA, 45 bases read in frame from base 1. The trim is 2 bases for V and 9 bases for J, with a gap of 17 bases between the germline ends.